The 20 T cell receptor beta chains below were found in one sample sequenced in a study of metastatic and nonmetastatic thyroid tumors. TCRdb re-called the PCR reads via MiXCR. The repertoire holds about 12,000 clones, with under 25% as singletons. The entire patient cohort was treatment-naive prior to thyroid surgery. Input material: adjacent normal tissue. The receptors stem from a female donor with papillary thyroid cancer or a benign thyroid nodule (not recorded which). Some clones in this sample may be carry-over from other donors' samples.

This clone was seen a few times. This sequence joins TRBV6-1 and TRBJ2-7; 12 nucleotides match TRBD2. Germline CDR1 reads MNHNS; CDR2 reads SASEGT. The CDR3 has 17 amino acids. V lost 7 bases and J lost 4; bases outside the gene matches: 14. In DNA, the CDR3 is TGTGCCAGCACCCCCTTCCTGACTAGCGGGAGTGCTTACGAGCAGTACTTC. It is translated as CASTPFLTSGSAYEQYF.

In this sample, this clone turned up a few times. The chain is built from TRBV20-1 and TRBJ2-7; 8 bases align to TRBD2. Losses at the gene ends were 1 base for V and 0 bases for J; bases not matched to a gene: 5. The CDR3 loop spans 15 amino acids. Germline V gene data show CDR1 as DFQATT and CDR2 as SNEGSKA (reference sequence). DNA of the CDR3: TGCAGTGCTAGAGGGGGTAGCGGGGCCTCCTACGAGCAGTACTTC. Its protein product is CSARGGSGASYEQYF.

This clone was picked up many times. The J gene is TRBJ1-2, the V gene TRBV20-1; the D gene is possibly TRBD1 (5 bases). CDR3 length: 12 amino acids. Trimming removed 6 bases at V and 8 bases at J, with 16 bases between. The germline gives CDR1 DFQATT, CDR2 SNEGSKA (reference sequence). The CDR3 is CSARPGLKGYTF. The DNA of the CDR3 is TGCAGTGCCCGGCCAGGGCTCAAGGGCTACACCTTC.

This clone has a handful of counts. The rearrangement joins TRBV10-2 to TRBJ1-2; unclear D gene. V lost 3 bases, J lost 6 bases, and 23 bases lay in between. CDR1 is WSHSY, CDR2 SAAADI, per germline. This CDR3 comprises 17 residues. CDR3 sequence reads: CASSEGDGVMGSNGYTF. Written as DNA, the CDR3 is TGCGCCAGCAGTGAAGGTGACGGAGTCATGGGGTCCAATGGCTACACCTTC.

By share of the sample, this clone is medium-sized. The CDR3 protein is CATSRRRGGPDTQYF. The CDR3 DNA reads TGTGCCACCAGCAGGAGGAGGGGCGGCCCAGATACGCAGTATTTT. The J gene is TRBJ2-3, the V gene TRBV15, with D possibly TRBD2 on 6 matching bases. Germline V gives CDR1 LNHNV, CDR2 YYDKDF (reference sequence). There are 15 residues in the CDR3. The V and J ends lost 3 bases and 4 bases respectively, with 14 bases between them.

Sample share makes this clone medium-sized (0.01 to 0.1%). The J gene is TRBJ1-2, the V gene TRBV7-8; D is undetermined. V lost 2 bases and J lost 8, with 21 bases in between. There are 16 residues in the CDR3. The germline V gene encodes CDR1 SGHVS and CDR2 FQNEAQ. This CDR3 reads CASSLQEAALVPGYTF. As DNA, the CDR3 is TGTGCCAGCAGCTTACAGGAGGCGGCTCTGGTGCCCGGCTACACCTTC.

This clone ranks as medium-sized. The CDR3 loop reads CATSEARGDTDTQYF. DNA of the CDR3: TGTGCCACCAGTGAGGCCAGGGGTGACACAGATACGCAGTATTTT. The V and J genes are TRBV24-1 and TRBJ2-3; a possible D gene is TRBD1 (6 bases). Germline V CDR1 and CDR2: KGHDR, SFDVKD. The CDR3 is made up of 15 amino acids. The V and J ends lost 4 bases and 2 bases respectively, with 12 bases between them.

The chain carries TRBV5-1 and TRBJ1-4; D not certain. This CDR3 contains 13 residues. V lost 0 bases, J lost 8 bases, and 8 bases lay in between. Germline V gene lookup returns CDR1 SGHRS and CDR2 YFSETQ. As DNA, the CDR3 is TGCGCCAGCAGCTTGGACCCGCAGGAAAAACTGTTTTTT. This translates into CASSLDPQEKLFF.

Worth noting for this clone: At one of its ends the junction is not consistent with the germline gene, which may arise from a read error. This rearrangement joins TRBV5-5 to TRBJ1-5, with a tentative D call TRBD1 (5 bases). This CDR3 has 15 residues. Germline values: CDR1 SGHKS, CDR2 YYEKEE (reference sequence). CDR3 residues: CASSPRGELYQPQHF. As DNA, the CDR3 is TGTGCCAGCAGCCCCCGGGGGGAATTATATCAGCCCCAGCACTTT.

By share, this clone counts as medium-sized (0.01 to 0.1%). The gene calls are TRBV6-6 and TRBJ2-7, with 9 positions matching TRBD2. The CDR3 runs to 18 residues. The V and J ends lost 4 bases and 1 base, in that order; junction bases with no gene match: 14. CDR1 is MNHNY, CDR2 SVGAGI, per germline (reference sequence). The CDR3 bases are TGTGCCAGCAGTTCCGGGCGGCTGGTGGGACTAGCTTCCTACGAGCAGTACTTC. This translates into CASSSGRLVGLASYEQYF.

This clone was seen at least ten times. The V and J genes are TRBV30 and TRBJ2-1; D is undetermined. Trimming pared 3 bases from V and 4 bases from J, leaving 4 bases between. This CDR3 contains 11 residues. Looked up from germline, CDR1 is GTSNPN and CDR2 is SVGIG (reference sequence). This CDR3 is CAWRVYNEQFF. The CDR3 DNA reads as TGTGCCTGGAGGGTTTACAATGAGCAGTTCTTC.

This clone was detected ten times or more. The genes are TRBV29-1 and TRBJ2-1; 9 bases map to TRBD2. V gave up 6 bases and J gave up 5 bases; unmatched junction bases: 11. The germline CDR1 and CDR2 sequences are SQVTM and ANQGSEA. The length of the CDR3 is 15 residues. The CDR3 spells CSVVTGTSFNNEQFF. The CDR3 nucleotides are TGCAGCGTCGTCACCGGGACTAGCTTTAACAATGAGCAGTTCTTC.

In this sample, this clone is medium-sized (0.01 to 0.1%). The gene calls are TRBV19 and TRBJ2-2, with a weak D call TRBD1 (5 bases). V was trimmed by 3 bases and J by 5 bases, leaving 13 bases between them. There are 15 residues in the CDR3. CDR1 is LNHDA, CDR2 SQIVND, per germline (reference sequence). The CDR3 here is CASSIQGGSTGELFF. The CDR3 bases are TGTGCCAGTAGTATCCAGGGCGGTAGTACCGGGGAGCTGTTTTTT.

J is TRBJ1-1 and V is TRBV7-6, with 11 bases that match TRBD1. The CDR3 spans 14 residues. The germline V gene has CDR1 SGHVS and CDR2 FNYEAQ. The V and J ends lost 7 bases and 4 bases, in that order; junction bases with no gene match: 5. CDR3 in DNA: TGTGCCAGCAAACCGGGACAGGGGGGCACTGAAGCTTTCTTT. It yields the protein CASKPGQGGTEAFF. The full variable domain, its missing parts supplied by reference TRBV7-6 and TRBJ1-1, is GAGVSQSPRYKVTKRGQDVALRCDPISGHVSLYWYRQALGQGPEFLTYFNYEAQQDKSGLPNDRFSAERPEGSISTLTIQRTEQRDSAMYRCASKPGQGGTEAFFGQGTRLTVV.

In the case of this clone: An end of the junction differs from the germline gene, which may be a read error. This chain's CDR3 is CASSSGLWAKETLYF. CDR3 DNA: TGTGCCAGCAGTTCAGGGCTGTGGGCCAAAGAGACCCTGTACTTC. The chain employs TRBV7-8 and TRBJ2-5; weak D call: TRBD1 (5 bases). The CDR3 extends over 15 amino acids. Germline V gene sequence: CDR1 SGHVS, CDR2 FQNEAQ.

The V call is TRBV6-1, the J call TRBJ2-7; 9 bases are shared with TRBD1. Germline V lookup: CDR1 MNHNS, CDR2 SASEGT. V trimming: 6 bases; J trimming: 4 bases; junction bases outside the gene matches: 7. The length of the CDR3 is 14 residues. CDR3 coding DNA: TGTGCCAGCAGAAATCCGGGACAGGGATACGAGCAGTACTTC. It encodes CASRNPGQGYEQYF.

The table lists this clone with many counts. The genes are TRBV6-1 and TRBJ2-4; 14 bases agree with TRBD2. There are 17 residues in the CDR3. CDR1 is MNHNS and CDR2 is SASEGT in the germline V gene. Losses at the gene ends were 10 bases for V and 0 bases for J; bases not matched to a gene: 8. The CDR3: CATGLAGGPRAKNIQYF. CDR3 DNA: TGTGCCACCGGACTAGCGGGGGGCCCTAGAGCCAAAAACATTCAGTACTTC.

This clone is medium-sized within its sample. V is TRBV6-5 and J is TRBJ2-1, with a possible D match to TRBD2 (5 bases). Germline CDR1 MNHEY, CDR2 SVGAGI. The CDR3 length is 16 residues. V lost 0 bases and J 2 bases, leaving 11 bases between the germline ends. DNA of the CDR3: TGTGCCAGCAGTTACTCTCTAGCCCCCCCCTACAATGAGCAGTTCTTC. Residues: CASSYSLAPPYNEQFF.

This clone was detected a few times. An end of the junction does not agree with germline; a read error may underlie this. This chain connects TRBV6-1 to TRBJ1-2; D might be TRBD1 (5 bases). Germline V lookup: CDR1 MNHNS, CDR2 SASEGT. The CDR3 runs to 15 residues. The CDR3, as DNA: TGTGTCAGCAGTGAGACAGTGATTGAAGCCTATGGTTACACCTTC. This sequence encodes CVSSETVIEAYGYTF.

The chain carries TRBV5-8 and TRBJ2-1, with D possibly being TRBD1 or TRBD2 (5 bases each). V gave up 5 bases and J gave up 13 bases, with 10 bases separating them. CDR1 is SGHTS and CDR2 is YDEGEE in the germline V gene. This CDR3 has 10 amino acids. The CDR3 protein is CASRGRQQFF. CDR3 in DNA: TGTGCCAGCAGGGGACGCCAACAGTTCTTC.